This T cell receptor (beta chain) derives from a study of blood T cell repertoires in COVID-19. Study background: In each case, the material was cDNA or gDNA derived from T cells, B-cell-depleted T cells, or PBMCs.

After removal of 4 bases from V and 9 bases from J, the junction contained 8 bases not matched to a gene. Germline V gives CDR1 SGHRS, CDR2 YFSETQ. The CDR3 is made up of 14 amino acids. As handled by the study authors: Amplification of reference gene primers was used by the study to estimate nucleated cell counts. Sequencing used immunoSEQ multiplex PCR; TCRdb keeps in-frame clones, though not all of them. V, J and clone size are taken as reported in that table, and D and trimming were inferred from the DNA itself. This table holds tens of thousands of clones, 85% found once. Sequencing input: peripheral blood. V usage is TRBV5-1 and J usage is TRBJ2-1; 9 bases match TRBD1. The TCR comes from a human donor with acute or convalescent COVID-19. The donor label of this sample is uncertain. The CDR3 bases are TGCGCCAGCAGCGGCCAACAGGGGGCCTTTGAGCAGTTCTTC. Encoded protein: CASSGQQGAFEQFF.